Listed here are 3 T cell receptor beta chains from one sample, sequenced in a study of T cells in Graves' hyperthyroidism and ophthalmopathy. What was amplified from RNA transcripts were TCR beta CDR3 regions. First-round RT-PCR targeting the TCR CDR3 was performed with the HTBI primer set. TCRdb reanalysed the multiplex PCR reads using MiXCR and keeps one entry per CDR3 protein. The sample has under 700,000 distinct CDR3 sequences, approximately 16% seen once. The sequenced sample consisted of blood. Receptor source: a woman aged 18-29 years with Graves' hyperthyroidism.

There are many counts of this clonotype. The chain recombines TRBV7-2 with TRBJ2-5, with TRBD2 identical over 14 bases. The ends lost 1 base at V and 4 bases at J; junction bases unmatched: 8. This CDR3 has 18 residues. The V gene's germline CDR1 is SGHTA and CDR2 FQGNSA. The CDR3 loop reads CASSLDETSGRALETQYF. CDR3 coding DNA: TGTGCCAGCAGCTTAGATGAGACTAGCGGGAGGGCCCTAGAGACCCAGTACTTC.

This clonotype was seen repeatedly, ten times or more. The V and J genes are TRBV7-2 and TRBJ1-5; D gene uncertain. Trimming left V 0 bases short and J 6 bases short, with 6 bases between. This CDR3 is 13 amino acids long. Germline V gives CDR1 SGHTA, CDR2 FQGNSA. The DNA for the CDR3 is TGTGCCAGCAGCTTAGCAAGAGGTCAGCCCCAGCATTTT. This codes for CASSLARGQPQHF.

V usage is TRBV7-9 and J usage is TRBJ1-5; D is unresolved. This CDR3 spans 13 amino acids. The V gene lost 1 base and the J gene lost 7 bases, with 8 bases spanning the gap. Germline V gene lookup returns CDR1 SEHNR and CDR2 FQNEAQ (reference sequence). The CDR3 spells CASSLGNSQPQHF. DNA of the CDR3: TGTGCCAGCAGCTTAGGAAATTCACAGCCCCAGCATTTT.